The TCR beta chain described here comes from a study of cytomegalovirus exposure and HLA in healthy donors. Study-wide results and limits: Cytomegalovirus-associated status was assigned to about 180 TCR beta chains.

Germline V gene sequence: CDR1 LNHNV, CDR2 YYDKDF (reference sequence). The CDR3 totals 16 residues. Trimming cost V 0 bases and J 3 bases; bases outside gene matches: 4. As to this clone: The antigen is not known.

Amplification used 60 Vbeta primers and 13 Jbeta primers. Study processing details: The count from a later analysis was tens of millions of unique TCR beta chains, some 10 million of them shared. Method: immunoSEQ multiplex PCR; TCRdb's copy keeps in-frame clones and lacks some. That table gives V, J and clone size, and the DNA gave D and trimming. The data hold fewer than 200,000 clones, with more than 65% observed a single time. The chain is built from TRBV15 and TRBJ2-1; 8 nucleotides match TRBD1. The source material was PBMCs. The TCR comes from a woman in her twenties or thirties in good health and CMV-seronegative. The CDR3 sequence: CATSRDVGTGYNEQFF. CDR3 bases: TGTGCCACCAGCAGAGATGTGGGGACAGGCTACAATGAGCAGTTCTTC.